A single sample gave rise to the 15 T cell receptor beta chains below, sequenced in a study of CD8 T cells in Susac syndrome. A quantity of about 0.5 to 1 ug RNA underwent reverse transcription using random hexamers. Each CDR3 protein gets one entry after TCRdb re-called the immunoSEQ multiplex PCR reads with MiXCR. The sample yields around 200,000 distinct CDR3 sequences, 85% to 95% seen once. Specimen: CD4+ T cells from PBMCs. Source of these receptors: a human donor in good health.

The CDR3 DNA is TGTGCCAGCAGTTTAAGGGCCGTGTGGGGGGCTAGCTACGAGCAGTACTTC. This encodes CASSLRAVWGASYEQYF. This chain connects TRBV27 to TRBJ2-7, with D tentatively TRBD1 or TRBD2 (6 bases each). V lost 2 bases, J lost 3 bases, and 20 bases lay in between. The CDR3 covers 17 residues. Germline V gives CDR1 MNHEY, CDR2 SMNVEV (reference sequence).

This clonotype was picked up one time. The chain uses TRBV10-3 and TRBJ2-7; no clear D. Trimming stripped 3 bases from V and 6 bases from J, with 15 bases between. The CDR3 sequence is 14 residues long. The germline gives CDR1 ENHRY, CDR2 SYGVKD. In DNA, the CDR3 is TGTGCCATCAGTGAAGTGCAGGAACTGGCCGAGCAGTACGTC. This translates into CAISEVQELAEQYV.

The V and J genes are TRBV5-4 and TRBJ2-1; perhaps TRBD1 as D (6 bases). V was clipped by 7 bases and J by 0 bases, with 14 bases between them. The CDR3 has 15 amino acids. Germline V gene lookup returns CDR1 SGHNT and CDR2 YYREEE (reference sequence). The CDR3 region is CASVQGTSSYNEQFF. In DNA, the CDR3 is TGTGCCAGCGTCCAGGGGACCAGCTCCTACAATGAGCAGTTCTTC.

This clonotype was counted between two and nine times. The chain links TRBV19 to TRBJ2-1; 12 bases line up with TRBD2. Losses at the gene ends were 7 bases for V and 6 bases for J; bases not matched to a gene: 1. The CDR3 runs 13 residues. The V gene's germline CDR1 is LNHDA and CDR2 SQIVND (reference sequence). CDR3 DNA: TGTGCCAGTACGGGACTAGCGGGCAATGAGCAGTTCTTC. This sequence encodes CASTGLAGNEQFF.

CDR3 residues: CSVVSGQGTNYGYTF. The CDR3 nucleotides are TGCAGCGTCGTGTCAGGACAGGGTACTAACTATGGCTACACCTTC. The chain joins TRBV29-1 to TRBJ1-2, with TRBD1 identical over 8 bases. V lost 6 bases to trimming and J lost 0 bases; unmatched junction nucleotides: 9. Germline V gene lookup returns CDR1 SQVTM and CDR2 ANQGSEA. This CDR3 region has 15 residues.

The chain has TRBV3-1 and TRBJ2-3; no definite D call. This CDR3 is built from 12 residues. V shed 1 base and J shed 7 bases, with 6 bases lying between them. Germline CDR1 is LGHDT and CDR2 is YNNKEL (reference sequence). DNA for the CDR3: TGTGCCAGCAGCCAAGGAGACAATACGCAGTATTTT. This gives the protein CASSQGDNTQYF.

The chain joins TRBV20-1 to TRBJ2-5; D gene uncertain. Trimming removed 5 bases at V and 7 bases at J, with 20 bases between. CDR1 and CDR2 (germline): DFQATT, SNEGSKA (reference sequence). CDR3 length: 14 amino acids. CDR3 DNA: TGCAGTGCTCCCACCGGTGGAGCAGGCGGGACCCAGTACTTC. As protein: CSAPTGGAGGTQYF.

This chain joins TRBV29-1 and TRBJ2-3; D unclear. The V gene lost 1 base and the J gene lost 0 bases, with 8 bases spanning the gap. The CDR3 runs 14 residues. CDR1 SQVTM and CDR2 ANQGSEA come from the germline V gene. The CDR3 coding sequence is TGCAGCGTTGAAGTAGGGCAGAGCACAGATACGCAGTATTTT. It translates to CSVEVGQSTDTQYF.

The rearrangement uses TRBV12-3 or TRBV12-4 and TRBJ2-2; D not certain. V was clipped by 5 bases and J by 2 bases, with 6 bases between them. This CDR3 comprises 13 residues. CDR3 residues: CASSIPNTGELFF. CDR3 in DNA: TGTGCCAGCAGTATACCAAACACCGGGGAGCTGTTTTTT.

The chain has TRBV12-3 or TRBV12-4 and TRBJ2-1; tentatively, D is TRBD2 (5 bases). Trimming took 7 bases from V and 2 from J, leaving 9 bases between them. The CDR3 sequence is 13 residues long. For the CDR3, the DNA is TGTGCCAGCATGATGGGAGCCTACAATGAGCAGTTCTTC. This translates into CASMMGAYNEQFF.

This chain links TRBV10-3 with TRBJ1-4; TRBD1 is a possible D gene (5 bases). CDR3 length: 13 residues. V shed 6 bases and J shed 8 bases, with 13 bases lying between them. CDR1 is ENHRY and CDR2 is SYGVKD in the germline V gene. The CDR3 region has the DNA TGTGCCATCAGGGGGACGGACGGGGAAAAACTGTTTTTT. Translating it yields CAIRGTDGEKLFF.

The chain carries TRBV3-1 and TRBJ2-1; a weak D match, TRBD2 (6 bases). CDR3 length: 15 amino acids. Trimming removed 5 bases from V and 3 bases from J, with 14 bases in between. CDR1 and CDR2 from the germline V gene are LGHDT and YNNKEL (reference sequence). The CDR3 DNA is TGTGCCAGCAGCACTCCGGGACTCCTCTACAATGAGCAGTTCTTC. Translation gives CASSTPGLLYNEQFF.

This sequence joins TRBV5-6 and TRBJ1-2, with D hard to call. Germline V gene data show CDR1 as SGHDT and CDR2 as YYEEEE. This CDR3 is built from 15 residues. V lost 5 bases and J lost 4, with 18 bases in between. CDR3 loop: CASSPGVNVRYGYTF. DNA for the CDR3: TGTGCCAGCAGTCCCGGGGTAAATGTACGCTATGGCTACACCTTC.

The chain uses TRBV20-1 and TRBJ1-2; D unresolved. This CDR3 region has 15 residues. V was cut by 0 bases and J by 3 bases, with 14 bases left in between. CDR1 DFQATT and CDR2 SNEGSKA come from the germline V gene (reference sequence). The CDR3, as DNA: TGCAGTGCTAGAGATTTGTACAAGGAGCACTATGGCTACACCTTC. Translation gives CSARDLYKEHYGYTF.

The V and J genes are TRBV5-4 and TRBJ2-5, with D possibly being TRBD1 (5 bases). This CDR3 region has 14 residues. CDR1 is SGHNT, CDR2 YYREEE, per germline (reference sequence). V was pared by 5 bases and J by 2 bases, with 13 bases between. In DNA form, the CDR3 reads TGTGCCAGCAGACTTGGGGCAGGTCAAGAGACCCAGTACTTC. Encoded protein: CASRLGAGQETQYF.